One T cell receptor (beta chain) is described in this entry. Its antigen is currently unknown. The data are from a study of CD8 T cells in ankylosing spondylitis. Germline loops: CDR1 LGHNT, CDR2 FRNRAP. CDR3 length: 14 residues. Deletions cut 3 bases from V and 6 bases from J, with 12 bases between. Generation of TCR beta libraries employed quantitative 5'-RACE incorporating molecular barcodes. TCRdb re-called the 5' RACE reads through MiXCR, storing one row per CDR3 protein. The sample carries some 340,000 distinct CDR3 sequences, roughly 14% recorded once. Overall study results and limits: Earlier authors reported some of these motif variants in reactive arthritis synovial fluid and blood. Disease-linked clones were found to be CD8+ and relatively rare in peripheral blood. A TCR beta motif of several highly homologous variants seemed to mark ankylosing spondylitis blood.

The origin of this receptor is a male donor with ankylosing spondylitis or in good health (not recorded which). The gene calls are TRBV12-5 and TRBJ2-1, with unresolved D. The sequencing input was blood, either unsorted or a sorted T cell fraction (not recorded which). CDR3 nucleotide sequence: TGTGCTAGTGGTTTCGGGCCGTCGGGCAATGAGCAGTTCTTC. Protein sequence: CASGFGPSGNEQFF.